The rows below give T cell receptor beta chains drawn from one sample of a study of shared clonotypes between healthy human individuals. Profiled with immunoSEQ multiplex PCR; TCRdb holds only in-frame clones, not every one. The data hold approximately 650,000 clones, with just under 97% observed a single time. The sample consisted of naive CD8+ T cells sorted from blood. Receptors originate from a woman aged 25 to 39 in good health. Both conserved end residues are part of each CDR3. Fields, in order: J gene, V gene, D gene, CDR3 DNA, CDR3 protein. D genes are given only for firm matches.

j_call: TRBJ2-5; v_call: TRBV6-5; d_call: .; cdr3_nt: TGTGCCAGCAGTTACGGTAGCCCGGAGACCCAGTACTTC; cdr3_aa: CASSYGSPETQYF
j_call: TRBJ2-5; v_call: TRBV9; d_call: .; cdr3_nt: TGTGCCAGCAGCCCGGGGGACGGCGGAATTGATAAGACCCAGTACTTC; cdr3_aa: CASSPGDGGIDKTQYF
j_call: TRBJ2-5; v_call: TRBV7-9; d_call: .; cdr3_nt: TGTGCCAGCAGTTCCGTGGGGCTGCAAGAGACCCAGTACTTC; cdr3_aa: CASSSVGLQETQYF
j_call: TRBJ2-7; v_call: TRBV2; d_call: .; cdr3_nt: TGTGCCAGCAGTGAAGAGTATCGGGACACTTTAGGGATTGGCGAGCAGTACTTC; cdr3_aa: CASSEEYRDTLGIGEQYF
j_call: TRBJ1-2; v_call: TRBV27; d_call: .; cdr3_nt: TGTGCCAGCAGTCCCCATGAGGGGTACGGGGGAGGCTACACCTTC; cdr3_aa: CASSPHEGYGGGYTF
j_call: TRBJ2-1; v_call: TRBV29-1; d_call: .; cdr3_nt: TGCAGCGTTGTGGGGGAGCTTTACAATGAGCAGTTCTTC; cdr3_aa: CSVVGELYNEQFF
j_call: TRBJ2-6; v_call: TRBV27; d_call: TRBD1; cdr3_nt: TGTGCCAGCAGTTTAGGACAGGGCACTGGGGCCAACGTCCTGACTTTC; cdr3_aa: CASSLGQGTGANVLTF
j_call: TRBJ1-2; v_call: TRBV28; d_call: .; cdr3_nt: TGTGCCAGCAGTTTTTCCCGGGAGGGTAGTGGCTACACCTTC; cdr3_aa: CASSFSREGSGYTF
j_call: TRBJ1-2; v_call: TRBV25-1; d_call: .; cdr3_nt: TGTGCCAGCAGAGAAGACTTAGGCTACACCTTC; cdr3_aa: CASREDLGYTF
j_call: TRBJ1-5; v_call: TRBV19; d_call: TRBD1; cdr3_nt: TGTGCCAGTAGTATAAACAGGGGACCCAATCAGCCCCAGCATTTT; cdr3_aa: CASSINRGPNQPQHF